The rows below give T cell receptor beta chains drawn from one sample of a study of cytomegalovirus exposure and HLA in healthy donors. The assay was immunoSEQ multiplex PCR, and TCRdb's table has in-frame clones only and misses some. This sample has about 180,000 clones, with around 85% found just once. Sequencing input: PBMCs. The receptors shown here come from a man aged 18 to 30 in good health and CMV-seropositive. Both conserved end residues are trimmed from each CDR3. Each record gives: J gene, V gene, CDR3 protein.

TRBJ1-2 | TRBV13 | ASSQGANYGYT
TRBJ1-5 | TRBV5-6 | ASSRQGGGQPQH
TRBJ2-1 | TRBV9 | ASSSRTGFYNEQF
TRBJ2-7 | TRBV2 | ASTVGEPYEQY
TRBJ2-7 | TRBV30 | AWSSDRGLSEQY
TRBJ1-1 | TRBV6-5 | ASRTPERTEAF
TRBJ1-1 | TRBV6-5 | ASSQHLNTEAF
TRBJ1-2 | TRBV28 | ASGMGGQGKSGYT
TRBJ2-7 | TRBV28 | ASSFLAGGGEQY
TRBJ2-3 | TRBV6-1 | ASSETLAGGLDTQY
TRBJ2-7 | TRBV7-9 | ASSPRDRGYEQY
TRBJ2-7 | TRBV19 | ASSIDHGRGSNEQY
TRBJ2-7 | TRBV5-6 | ASFRDMRAEQY
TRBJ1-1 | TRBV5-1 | ASSFAGGTEAF
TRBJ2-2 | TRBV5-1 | ASKITGGTGELF
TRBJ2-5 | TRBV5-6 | ASSLERGRKTQY
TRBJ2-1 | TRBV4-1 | ASSQVWGVNNEQF
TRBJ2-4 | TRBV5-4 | ASSTGQGRDIQY
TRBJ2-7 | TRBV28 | ASSLFRDEQY
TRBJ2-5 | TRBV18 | ASSQGLEETQY
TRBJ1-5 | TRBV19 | ASTERGILNQPQH
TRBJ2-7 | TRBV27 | ASSLSSGTYEQY
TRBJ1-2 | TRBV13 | ASSPDRGEAGYT
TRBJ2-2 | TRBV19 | ASSTFEDTGELF
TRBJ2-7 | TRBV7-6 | ASSPWGQGTYEQY
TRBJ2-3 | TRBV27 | ASRRDTDTQY
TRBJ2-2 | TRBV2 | ASKGDTLRAGELF
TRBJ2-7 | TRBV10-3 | ATEEGTSGGSYEQY
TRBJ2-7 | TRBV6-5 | ASSRQGKSYEQY
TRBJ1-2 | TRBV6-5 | ASSGQKSVNYGYT
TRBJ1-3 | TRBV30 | ARTAGVGNTIY
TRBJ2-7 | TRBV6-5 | ASSYSGDSSYEQY
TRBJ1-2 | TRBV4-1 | ASSQDLDRSYGYT
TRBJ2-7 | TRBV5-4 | ASSLGTSGSYEQY
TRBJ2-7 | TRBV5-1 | ASSGTGLNYEQY
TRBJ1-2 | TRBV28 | ASSSTGRYGYT
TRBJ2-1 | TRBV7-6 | ASSLTSGGYNEQF
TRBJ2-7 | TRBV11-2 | ASSWTSGVYEQY
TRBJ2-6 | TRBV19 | ASSIGFSGANVLT
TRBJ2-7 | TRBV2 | ASSARDRGSYEQY
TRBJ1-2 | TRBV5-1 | ASSLAVADSNYGYT
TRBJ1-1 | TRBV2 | ASRKPGQGTEAF
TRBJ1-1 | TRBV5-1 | ASMFSEDTEAF
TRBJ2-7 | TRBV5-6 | ASSSDRDGQY
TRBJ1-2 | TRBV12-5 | ASGFGQGGVYGYT
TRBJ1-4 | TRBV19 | ASSIDLLAGKLF